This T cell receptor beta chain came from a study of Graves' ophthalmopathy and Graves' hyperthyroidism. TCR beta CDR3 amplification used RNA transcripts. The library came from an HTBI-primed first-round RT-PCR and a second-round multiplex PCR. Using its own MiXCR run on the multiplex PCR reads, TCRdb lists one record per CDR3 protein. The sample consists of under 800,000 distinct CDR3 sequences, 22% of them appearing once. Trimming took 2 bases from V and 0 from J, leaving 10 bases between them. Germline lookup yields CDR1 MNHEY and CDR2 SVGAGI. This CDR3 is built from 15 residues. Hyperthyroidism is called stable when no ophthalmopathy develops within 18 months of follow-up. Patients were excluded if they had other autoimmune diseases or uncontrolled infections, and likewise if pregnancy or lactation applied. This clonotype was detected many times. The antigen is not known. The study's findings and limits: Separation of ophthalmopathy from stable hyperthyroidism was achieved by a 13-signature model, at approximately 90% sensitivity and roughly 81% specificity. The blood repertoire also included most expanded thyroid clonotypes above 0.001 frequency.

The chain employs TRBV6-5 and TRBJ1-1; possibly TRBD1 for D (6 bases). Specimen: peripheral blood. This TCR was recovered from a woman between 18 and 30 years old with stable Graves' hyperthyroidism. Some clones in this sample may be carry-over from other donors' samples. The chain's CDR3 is CASSYHDRLNTEAFF. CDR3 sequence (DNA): TGTGCCAGCAGTTACCATGACAGGTTGAACACTGAAGCTTTCTTT.